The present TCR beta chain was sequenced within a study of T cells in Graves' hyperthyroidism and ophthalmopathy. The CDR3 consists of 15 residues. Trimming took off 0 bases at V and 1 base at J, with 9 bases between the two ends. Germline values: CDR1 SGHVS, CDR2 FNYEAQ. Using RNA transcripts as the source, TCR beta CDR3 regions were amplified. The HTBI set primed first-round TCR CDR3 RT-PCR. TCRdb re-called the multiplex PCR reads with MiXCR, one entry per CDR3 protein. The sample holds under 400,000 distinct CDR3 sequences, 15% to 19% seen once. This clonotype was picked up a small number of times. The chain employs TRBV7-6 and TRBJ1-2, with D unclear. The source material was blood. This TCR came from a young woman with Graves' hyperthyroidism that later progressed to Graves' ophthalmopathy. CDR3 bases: TGTGCCAGCAGCTTAGCCCGTGACGGTAACTATGGCTACACCTTC. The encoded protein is CASSLARDGNYGYTF.